Below are 24 T cell receptor beta chains sequenced from a single sample in a study of T-cell reconstitution after alpha-beta-depleted transplantation in children listed by TCRdb under 2016. Library prep was done by PCR. These reads were obtained on an Illumina HiSeq 2500. TCR library preparation used molecular barcoding, with unique molecular identifiers applied to normalize quantification of the TCRbeta repertoire. The raw public reads went through TCRdb reprocessing: fastp at Q25, MiXCR clone calling, in-frame beta chains kept. Identical CDR3 proteins give one entry, which carries the most common genes and DNA. The table for this sample lists about 240,000 distinct CDR3 sequences; under 30% of them were counted only once. The top ten clonotypes cover over 2.5% of the sample. Reading the label with the study, this specimen's treatment or condition is: allogeneic hematopoietic cell transplantation with graft depleted of TCRalphabeta T cells and CD19 B cells.

The specimen was PBMCs, collected before TCRalphabeta/CD19-depleted stem cell transplant. The receptors shown here come from a girl aged 2-15 years with Fanconi anemia, due to receive a stem cell transplant.

The V call is TRBV12-3 or TRBV12-4, the J call TRBJ2-3; D uncertain. The CDR3 sequence is 16 residues long. Between the trimmed V and J ends, which lost 2 bases and 6 bases, there was a span of 18 bases. The DNA of the CDR3 is TGTGCCAGCAGTTTAAGAACGAGCCCCCCCCTCGATACGCAGTATTTT. It translates to CASSLRTSPPLDTQYF.

On this clonotype: A much larger clone differs from this one at a single base, so this may be a read error. J is TRBJ2-3 and V is TRBV12-3 or TRBV12-4; D is tentatively TRBD1 or TRBD2 (6 bases each). The CDR3 covers 12 residues. The CDR3 here is CGSRVGGDTQYF. The CDR3 DNA reads as TGTGGCAGCAGGGTAGGGGGGGATACGCAGTATTTT.

The chain links TRBV20-1 to TRBJ2-1, with a possible D match to TRBD1 (5 bases). This CDR3 is built from 14 residues. Trimming shortened V by 3 bases and J by 4 bases, and 13 bases separated the two germline ends. Germline V gene lookup returns CDR1 DFQATT and CDR2 SNEGSKA (reference sequence). CDR3 coding DNA: TGCAGTGCTAGTTTGGGGCCAGCATACAATGAGCAGTTCTTC. Residues: CSASLGPAYNEQFF.

Ten or more counts support this clonotype. The chain links TRBV9 to TRBJ1-2; D perhaps matches TRBD1 (5 bases). The CDR3 loop spans 16 amino acids. The V gene lost 4 bases and the J gene lost 4 bases, with 20 bases spanning the gap. Germline V gives CDR1 SGDLS, CDR2 YYNGEE. For the CDR3, the DNA is TGTGCCAGCAGCCCCCCGGGGGTCAGGACGAGCTATGGCTACACCTTC. Amino acids: CASSPPGVRTSYGYTF.

About this clonotype itself: The germline gene is not matched at one end of the junction; a read error may be the cause. The chain uses TRBV29-1 and TRBJ2-7; 9 bases are shared with TRBD2. CDR1 SQVTM and CDR2 ANQGSEA come from the germline V gene. The CDR3 runs to 13 residues. The CDR3 bases are TGCAGCGTTGAAATGGTAGCGGGAGCGGGCCTGGACTTC. It specifies CSVEMVAGAGLDF.

This clonotype was detected many times. This rearrangement joins TRBV13 to TRBJ2-5, with 7 bases identical to TRBD1. J lost 3 bases, V lost 5 bases, and 3 bases had no gene match. Germline V CDR1 and CDR2: PRHDT, FYEKMQ (reference sequence). This CDR3 spans 13 amino acids. The CDR3 loop is CASSADREETQYF. The CDR3 DNA reads as TGTGCCAGCAGCGCAGACAGGGAAGAGACCCAGTACTTC. Variable domain in full (rest from reference TRBV13 and TRBJ2-5): AAGVIQSPRHLIKEKRETATLKCYPIPRHDTVYWYQQGPGQDPQFLISFYEKMQSDKGSIPDRFSAQQFSDYHSELNMSSLELGDSALYFCASSADREETQYFGPGTRLLVL.

This clonotype came up many times. This chain joins TRBV5-4 and TRBJ1-1; D not resolved. The length of the CDR3 is 12 residues. Trimming shortened V by 4 bases and J by 6 bases, and 10 bases separated the two germline ends. The germline V gene has CDR1 SGHNT and CDR2 YYREEE (reference sequence). CDR3 loop: CASSPGWAEAFF. CDR3 nucleotide sequence: TGTGCCAGCAGCCCAGGTTGGGCTGAAGCTTTCTTT.

There are a few counts of this clonotype. The V and J genes are TRBV7-2 and TRBJ2-1, with TRBD2 identical over 13 bases. V gave up 5 bases and J gave up 5 bases; unmatched junction bases: 18. The CDR3 has 20 amino acids. From germline, CDR1 is SGHTA and CDR2 FQGNSA. In DNA, the CDR3 is TGTGCCAGCAGCGCCCAACTAGCGGGGGGGCAAATCGCCAGAAACAATGAGCAGTTCTTC. Protein product: CASSAQLAGGQIARNNEQFF.

The chain joins TRBV7-2 to TRBJ2-5; 9 bases fit TRBD2. Germline V gives CDR1 SGHTA, CDR2 FQGNSA. The CDR3 loop spans 11 amino acids. V was clipped by 3 bases and J by 14 bases; unmatched bases: 4. Here the CDR3 DNA reads TGTGCCAGCAGCTTTCGCGGGGGGGAATACTTC. As protein: CASSFRGGEYF.

The rearrangement joins TRBV7-3 to TRBJ2-2; D might be TRBD1 or TRBD2, each matching 7 bases. The length of the CDR3 is 15 residues. Trimming shortened V by 3 bases and J by 5 bases, and 13 bases separated the two germline ends. CDR1 is SGHTA, CDR2 FQGTGA, per germline. The CDR3 is CASSLSRGGTGELFF. The CDR3, as DNA: TGTGCCAGCAGCTTGTCCAGGGGGGGGACCGGGGAGCTGTTTTTT.

This clonotype was recorded a few times. V is TRBV12-3 or TRBV12-4 and J is TRBJ1-5, with 9 bases matching TRBD1. V was clipped by 7 bases and J by 6 bases; unmatched bases: 7. This CDR3 region has 14 residues. This chain's CDR3 is CASNPTGGGQPQHF. The CDR3 region has the DNA TGTGCCAGCAATCCTACAGGGGGCGGTCAGCCCCAGCATTTT.

V and J are TRBV7-6 and TRBJ2-2; D could derive from TRBD1 or TRBD2 (5 bases each). The V and J ends lost 2 bases and 1 base respectively, with 8 bases between them. This CDR3 is built from 15 residues. From germline, CDR1 is SGHVS and CDR2 FNYEAQ. The DNA of the CDR3 is TGTGCCAGCAGCTTATTGGGGGTGAACACCGGGGAGCTGTTTTTT. Translating it yields CASSLLGVNTGELFF.

This clonotype was seen ten or more times. In nucleotides, the CDR3 is TGTGCCAGTAGTGTACGGACAGATACGCAGTATTTT. It translates to CASSVRTDTQYF. The rearrangement uses TRBV19 and TRBJ2-3; D gene unclear. Germline CDR1 is LNHDA and CDR2 is SQIVND (reference sequence). The V end was cut by 5 bases, the J end by 3 bases, with 6 bases between. The CDR3 consists of 12 residues.

There are many counts of this clonotype. The genes are TRBV15 and TRBJ2-7; possibly TRBD1 for D (5 bases). V was pared by 0 bases and J by 3 bases, with 12 bases between. The CDR3 sequence is 15 residues long. Looked up from germline, CDR1 is LNHNV and CDR2 is YYDKDF (reference sequence). Here the CDR3 reads CATSRDKGNFYEQYF. The CDR3 DNA sequence: TGTGCCACCAGCAGAGATAAGGGGAATTTCTACGAGCAGTACTTC.

This chain joins TRBV6-1 and TRBJ2-7; D is perhaps TRBD1 (5 bases). From germline, CDR1 is MNHNS and CDR2 SASEGT. The germline V and J ends were trimmed by 6 bases and 2 bases, with 14 bases remaining between them. The CDR3 sequence is 14 residues long. CDR3 DNA sequence: TGTGCCAGCAGCCAGCTAGGGGCTACCTACGAGCAGTACTTC. Translated: CASSQLGATYEQYF.

This clonotype was seen more than once but under ten times. The junction and the germline gene differ at one end; a read error may be behind it. This chain uses TRBV20-1 with TRBJ2-3; 11 bases are a match to TRBD2. The CDR3 is 13 residues long. Looked up from germline, CDR1 is DFQATT and CDR2 is SNEGSKA (reference sequence). CDR3 amino acids: CSASSLTSGGDHF. As DNA, the CDR3 is TGCAGTGCTAGTAGTCTCACTAGCGGGGGAGACCATTTT.

The chain combines TRBV7-8 with TRBJ2-7; TRBD2 matches at 8 bases. CDR3 length: 16 amino acids. V dropped 1 base and J dropped 0; count of bases not matched to a gene: 5. Germline CDR1 is SGHVS and CDR2 is FQNEAQ. Written as DNA, the CDR3 is TGTGCCAGCAGCTTAGGATATAGCGGGATCTCCTACGAGCAGTACTTC. Translated: CASSLGYSGISYEQYF.

A few counts support this clonotype. The chain couples TRBV10-3 to TRBJ2-3; TRBD2 matches 15 bases. The germline gives CDR1 ENHRY, CDR2 SYGVKD. This CDR3 has 19 residues. With V trimmed by 5 bases and J by 2 bases, 11 bases remained unmatched. As DNA, the CDR3 is TGTGCCATCAGTACAAGAGCGGGACTAGCGGGGGGACTCACAGATACGCAGTATTTT. Residues: CAISTRAGLAGGLTDTQYF.

The chain employs TRBV6-1 and TRBJ2-1; 8 bases line up with TRBD2. Germline CDR1 MNHNS, CDR2 SASEGT. The CDR3 covers 16 residues. Losses at the gene ends were 6 bases for V and 2 bases for J; bases not matched to a gene: 9. In nucleotides, the CDR3 is TGTGCCAGCAGACAGGGTAGCGGGATGACCTACAATGAGCAGTTCTTC. Protein sequence: CASRQGSGMTYNEQFF.

The genes are TRBV5-1 and TRBJ2-7, with 8 bases that match TRBD2. V lost 0 bases and J lost 5; bases outside the gene matches: 4. The CDR3 length is 14 residues. Germline CDR1 SGHRS, CDR2 YFSETQ. CDR3 DNA sequence: TGCGCCAGCAGCTTGGAAATTAGCGGGGACGAGCAGTACTTC. Its translation is CASSLEISGDEQYF.

V gene TRBV28 combines with J gene TRBJ2-5; D gene ambiguous. Looked up from germline, CDR1 is MDHEN and CDR2 is SYDVKM. With 7 bases removed from V and 0 bases from J, the gap between germline ends came to 12 bases. This CDR3 contains 14 residues. The CDR3 sequence: CASIGAGYQETQYF. The CDR3 DNA reads TGTGCCAGCATAGGAGCCGGCTACCAAGAGACCCAGTACTTC.

This clonotype came up many times. The rearrangement uses TRBV7-9 and TRBJ2-1; D call uncertain. The V end was cut by 6 bases, the J end by 2 bases, with 14 bases between. The CDR3 consists of 15 residues. Germline V gene sequence: CDR1 SEHNR, CDR2 FQNEAQ (reference sequence). The CDR3 bases are TGTGCCAGCAGGCAATCTCGGGTCCCCTACAATGAGCAGTTCTTC. This encodes CASRQSRVPYNEQFF.

There are many counts of this clonotype. V is TRBV9 and J is TRBJ2-5; 10 bases fit TRBD2. The CDR3 extends over 15 amino acids. The trim removed 3 bases at V and 5 bases at J, leaving 7 bases unmatched. CDR1 and CDR2 from the germline V gene are SGDLS and YYNGEE. CDR3 DNA sequence: TGTGCCAGCAGCGCCATGATAGCGGGGGGTGAGACCCAGTACTTC. This codes for CASSAMIAGGETQYF.

This clonotype showed up many times. This chain connects TRBV27 to TRBJ2-7; 8 nucleotides align to TRBD2. CDR3 length: 13 residues. Germline trimming cut 2 bases from V and 7 bases from J; bases unmatched to any gene: 4. The V gene's germline CDR1 is MNHEY and CDR2 SMNVEV (reference sequence). The CDR3 protein is CASSLVAGYEQYF. The CDR3 nucleotides read TGTGCCAGCAGTTTAGTAGCGGGGTATGAGCAGTACTTC.